Below are 4 T cell receptor beta chains sequenced from a single sample in a study of cytomegalovirus exposure and HLA in healthy donors. This PCR relied on a set of 60 Vbeta primers and 13 Jbeta primers. TCRdb's copy holds only in-frame clones and misses some; the assay was immunoSEQ multiplex PCR. This table lists around 100,000 clones. Sequenced: PBMCs. These receptors were obtained from a man younger than 40 in good health and CMV-seronegative.

The J gene is TRBJ2-4, the V gene TRBV9; TRBD2 aligns across 8 bases. The germline CDR1 and CDR2 sequences are SGDLS and YYNGEE. This CDR3 region has 16 residues. The junction had 11 bases not matched to a gene; V was cut back by 4 bases and J by 5 bases. The CDR3 bases are TGTGCCAGCAGCACAAGGACGGCGGGGGGACAAAACATTCAGTACTTC. It yields the protein CASSTRTAGGQNIQYF.

This rearrangement joins TRBV5-4 to TRBJ1-1, with a tentative D call TRBD1 (5 bases). The CDR3 consists of 16 residues. V lost 4 bases and J lost 0, with 16 bases in between. Germline CDR1 is SGHNT and CDR2 is YYREEE (reference sequence). CDR3 protein: CASSPPSRAMNTEAFF. The CDR3 nucleotides read TGTGCCAGCAGCCCTCCCTCCAGGGCCATGAACACTGAAGCTTTCTTT. Based on the CDR3 plus reference TRBV5-4 and TRBJ1-1, the full variable domain is ETGVTQSPTHLIKTRGQQVTLRCSSQSGHNTVSWYQQALGQGPQFIFQYYREEENGRGNFPPRFSGLQFPNYSSELNVNALELDDSALYLCASSPPSRAMNTEAFFGQGTRLTVV.

This chain links TRBV27 with TRBJ1-1, with 9 positions matching TRBD1. The CDR3 has 14 residues. The V segment lost 4 bases and the J segment 0 bases; nucleotides outside the gene matches: 0. Germline V CDR1 and CDR2: MNHEY, SMNVEV (reference sequence). The CDR3 loop reads CASSWTGVNTEAFF. The CDR3 bases are TGTGCCAGCAGTTGGACAGGGGTGAACACTGAAGCTTTCTTT.

This chain joins TRBV30 and TRBJ2-5; a possible D gene is TRBD1 (5 bases). Germline V gene data show CDR1 as GTSNPN and CDR2 as SVGIG (reference sequence). Trimming took 1 base from V and 4 from J, leaving 10 bases between them. CDR3 length: 13 residues. The CDR3 here is CAWSGGRAETQYF. In DNA form, the CDR3 reads TGTGCCTGGAGTGGGGGCAGGGCAGAGACCCAGTACTTC.